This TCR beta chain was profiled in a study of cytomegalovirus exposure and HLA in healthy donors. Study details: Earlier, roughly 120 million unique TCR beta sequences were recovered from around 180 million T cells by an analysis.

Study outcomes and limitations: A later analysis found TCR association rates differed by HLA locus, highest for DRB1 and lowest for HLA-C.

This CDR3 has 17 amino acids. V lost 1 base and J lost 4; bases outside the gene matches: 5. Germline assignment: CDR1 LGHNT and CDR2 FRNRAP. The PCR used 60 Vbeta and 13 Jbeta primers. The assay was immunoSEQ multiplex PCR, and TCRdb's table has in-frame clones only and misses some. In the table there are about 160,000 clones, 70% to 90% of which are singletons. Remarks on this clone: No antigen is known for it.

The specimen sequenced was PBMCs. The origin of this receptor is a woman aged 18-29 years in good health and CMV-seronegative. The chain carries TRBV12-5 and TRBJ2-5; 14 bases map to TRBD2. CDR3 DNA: TGTGCTAGTGGTTTGGGACTAGCGGGAGGGCCGGGAGAGACCCAGTACTTC. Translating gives CASGLGLAGGPGETQYF.